A single T cell receptor beta chain is shown here with its context. Per the study methods: Reference gene primer amplification yielded estimated nucleated cell counts. The protocol was immunoSEQ multiplex PCR, while the TCRdb copy is restricted to in-frame clones and leaves out a portion. That table supplies the V and J calls and clone size; D and trimming were determined from the DNA. This sample has 230,000 or so clones, with 89% found just once. Looked up from germline, CDR1 is SGHDT and CDR2 is YYEEEE. The CDR3 is 17 amino acids. V was pared by 1 base and J by 7 bases, with 16 bases of the junction left unmatched. The data stem from a study of blood T cell repertoires in COVID-19. Study-level background: Acute and convalescent COVID-19 specimens originated in the United States, Italy and Spain.

Sequences were obtained from peripheral blood. The TCR originated in a middle-aged woman who had recovered from COVID-19. The rearrangement uses TRBV5-6 and TRBJ1-2, with 7 bases that match TRBD1. CDR3 amino acids: CASSLSAGGNIVVGYTF. CDR3 bases: TGTGCCAGCAGCTTGTCGGCAGGGGGTAATATTGTGGTTGGCTACACCTTC.